The present entry profiles one T cell receptor beta chain with its context. This specimen belongs to a study of type 1 and type 2 diabetes patients. Amplification started from genomic DNA. The TCR beta CDR3 region was amplified using 30 forward and 13 reverse primers. One entry per CDR3 protein, called by TCRdb with MiXCR from the multiplex PCR reads. The sample has 280,000 or so distinct CDR3 sequences, more than 45% seen once; the top ten hold approximately 13%. All diabetic donors were classified as either type 1 or type 2 diabetes. The sequenced sample was peripheral blood mononuclear cells (PBMCs). This TCR was recovered from a man between 18 and 29 years old with type 2 diabetes.

The CDR3 DNA follows: TGTGCCAGCAGCTTAGGACCCCGAGGGGGGGGCAGGACTGAAGCTTTCTTT. As protein: CASSLGPRGGGRTEAFF. This sequence joins TRBV7-3 and TRBJ1-1, with D tentatively TRBD1 (6 bases). The CDR3 has 17 amino acids. Trimming pared 2 bases from V and 5 bases from J, leaving 21 bases between. Germline V CDR1 and CDR2: SGHTA, FQGTGA.